A selection of T cell receptor beta chains follows, all from one sample in a study of blood T cell repertoires in COVID-19. Only in-frame clones appear in the TCRdb table, and some are missing; sequencing was by immunoSEQ multiplex PCR. The profile shows roughly 160,000 clones, roughly 90% of them singletons. The sequencing sample was made of peripheral blood. The receptors shown here come from a man aged 18 to 29 with acute or convalescent COVID-19. Each CDR3 is given with its conserved first and last residue. A D gene is named only where the DNA matches it firmly. The size field is filled for only some rows; it gives once, few, many or a size class.

v_gene,abundance,d_gene,j_gene,CDR3nt,CDR3aa
TRBV18,.,TRBD1,TRBJ1-5,TGTGCCAGCTCACCGGGGACAGGGAATCAGCCCCAGCATTTT,CASSPGTGNQPQHF
TRBV30,.,.,TRBJ1-5,TGTGCCTGGAGTAGTACAGGGAATCAGCCCCAGCATTTT,CAWSSTGNQPQHF
TRBV24-1,.,TRBD1,TRBJ1-1,TGTGCCACCAGTGACGGGACAGGGGCTTGGGGGAACACTGAAGCTTTCTTT,CATSDGTGAWGNTEAFF
TRBV5-1,.,TRBD1,TRBJ1-2,TGCGCCAGCAGCTTGATTTTCGGACAGGGGTACTATGGCTACACCTTC,CASSLIFGQGYYGYTF
TRBV5-4,.,.,TRBJ2-1,TGTGCCAGCAGCTTGGCGTTAGGGGTCTACAATGAGCAGTTCTTC,CASSLALGVYNEQFF
TRBV29-1,.,.,TRBJ1-4,TGCAGCGTTGCAACCGGGGTCGAAAAACTGTTTTTT,CSVATGVEKLFF
TRBV4-2,.,.,TRBJ1-2,TGTGCCAGCAGCCAAGATTTGGCCACAGCAAATGGCTACACCTTC,CASSQDLATANGYTF
TRBV18,.,.,TRBJ1-5,TGTGCCAGCTCACCACGATCCGCGAGCCTCGGCAATCAGCCCCAGCATTTT,CASSPRSASLGNQPQHF
TRBV7-9,.,TRBD2,TRBJ2-3,TGTGCCAGCAGCTCCTCTAGCGGAAGCACAGATACGCAGTATTTT,CASSSSSGSTDTQYF
TRBV19,.,.,TRBJ1-6,TGTGCCAGTAGTTTCGCCGGGGGACCGATAAATTCACCCCTCCACTTT,CASSFAGGPINSPLHF
TRBV14,.,.,TRBJ1-2,TGTGCCAGCAGCCAGGGAGCTAACTATGGCTACACCTTC,CASSQGANYGYTF
TRBV9,.,.,TRBJ2-7,TGTGCCAGCAGCGCCTACGCAGGTATCGAGCAGTACTTC,CASSAYAGIEQYF
TRBV18,.,.,TRBJ2-2,TGTGCCAGCTCACTTACAGGGAAATACACCGGGGAGCTGTTTTTT,CASSLTGKYTGELFF
TRBV5-1,.,.,TRBJ2-7,TGCGCCAGCAGCGACAGGAAGGCCTCCTACGAGCAGTACTTC,CASSDRKASYEQYF
TRBV9,.,.,TRBJ1-4,TGTGCCAGCAGCGGAACGGGAGAGGGGATCTCTAATGAAAAACTGTTTTTT,CASSGTGEGISNEKLFF
TRBV27,.,.,TRBJ1-5,TGTGCCAGCAGTTTATACGCAGGATCTTATAGCAATCAGCCCCAGCATTTT,CASSLYAGSYSNQPQHF
TRBV6-4,.,.,TRBJ1-1,TGTGCCAGCAGGGCTGGGGTGGGGAGCACTGAAGCTTTCTTT,CASRAGVGSTEAFF
TRBV19,.,.,TRBJ2-7,TGTGCCAGTGGTGAGAACGAGCAGTACTTC,CASGENEQYF
TRBV6-1,few,.,TRBJ1-2,TGTGCCAGCAGTGAATTCGAAACGGGGTCGCTGGGTGGCTACACCTTC,CASSEFETGSLGGYTF
TRBV5-1,.,.,TRBJ2-7,TGCGCCAGCAGCTTGGAGTTCATGTGGGGGGGCGCTTATGGCGAGCAGTACTTC,CASSLEFMWGGAYGEQYF
TRBV27,once,.,TRBJ2-5,TGTGCCAGCAGTTTAGGCAGGCCTGGGTGGCAAGAGACCCAGTACTTC,CASSLGRPGWQETQYF
TRBV19,.,.,TRBJ1-3,TGTGCCAGTAGTATTATTTTGTCGAGCAGGGGTATTGGAAACACCATATATTTT,CASSIILSSRGIGNTIYF
TRBV12-5,.,TRBD2,TRBJ2-1,TGTGCTAGTGGCCCCCTCGGGCGGGAGAAGTTCTTC,CASGPLGREKFF
TRBV24-1,.,.,TRBJ2-3,TGTGCCACCAGTCAGCCGGGGGGCACAGATACGCAGTATTTT,CATSQPGGTDTQYF
TRBV11-3,.,.,TRBJ1-6,TGTGCCAGCAGCTTATGGGCAGGTCTAAGTTCACCCCTCCACTTT,CASSLWAGLSSPLHF
TRBV18,few,.,TRBJ1-2,TGTGCCAGCTCCCGAACCGGAGACAGCGCCGGCTACACCTTC,CASSRTGDSAGYTF
TRBV2,few,.,TRBJ1-2,TGTGCCAGCAGTAGACAGGTTGGGAACTATGGCTACACCTTC,CASSRQVGNYGYTF
TRBV15,once,TRBD1,TRBJ1-2,TGTGCCACCAGCAGAGATTCGGCGGGGACAGGCTATGGCTACACCTTC,CATSRDSAGTGYGYTF
TRBV6-5,.,TRBD1,TRBJ1-6,TGTGCCAGCAGTTTTGACAGGGGGCAAGAGTCACCCCTCCACTTT,CASSFDRGQESPLHF
TRBV7-9,.,TRBD1,TRBJ1-3,TGTGCCAGCAGCTCCATCCGCTCCGGGACAGGGGCTGGAAACACCATATATTTT,CASSSIRSGTGAGNTIYF
TRBV7-8,.,.,TRBJ2-2,TGTGCCAGCAGCTCTAGTGACCGGTTTCGGAACACCGGGGAGCTGTTTTTT,CASSSSDRFRNTGELFF
TRBV5-4,.,TRBD1,TRBJ1-6,TGTGCCAGCAGCCGTGGGACAGGGGGCCCGAATTCACCCCTCCACTTT,CASSRGTGGPNSPLHF
TRBV24-1,.,TRBD2,TRBJ2-1,TGTGCCACCAGTGATACTAGCGGGAGGGATGTCGATGAGCAGTTCTTC,CATSDTSGRDVDEQFF
TRBV18,.,TRBD1,TRBJ2-3,TGTGCCAGCTCACCAGAGAGGGGGCCGGGCACAGATACGCAGTATTTT,CASSPERGPGTDTQYF
TRBV27,.,TRBD1,TRBJ1-2,TGTGCCAGCAGGAAACCGGGACAGGGCACTTATGGCTACACCTTC,CASRKPGQGTYGYTF
TRBV21-1,once,.,TRBJ2-7,TGTGCCAGCAGCAAAGTGGGAGACAGGGAATGTTGGACGTCCTACGAGCAGTACTTC,CASSKVGDRECWTSYEQYF
TRBV7-9,.,TRBD2,TRBJ2-1,TGTGCCAGCAGCTCCTGGGCGGGAGAACGGGGGTACAATGAGCAGTTCTTC,CASSSWAGERGYNEQFF
TRBV3-1/TRBV3-2,.,TRBD1,TRBJ2-7,TGTGCCAGCAGCCCCGGGACAGGGGGACACTCCTACGAGCAGTACTTC,CASSPGTGGHSYEQYF
TRBV12-3/TRBV12-4,.,.,TRBJ2-5,TGTGCCAGCAGTTTATCCGGGGTGGAGACCCAGTACTTC,CASSLSGVETQYF
TRBV12-3/TRBV12-4,.,.,TRBJ1-1,TGTGCCAGCAGGCGGGTCTCGAACACTGAAGCTTTCTTT,CASRRVSNTEAFF
TRBV19,.,.,TRBJ1-5,TGTGCCAGTAGTGCCGGGTTGCAACAGCCCCAGCATTTT,CASSAGLQQPQHF
TRBV10-2,.,TRBD2,TRBJ2-1,TGCGCCAGCAGTGGGGGACTAGCCTACAATGAGCAGTTCTTC,CASSGGLAYNEQFF
TRBV6-5,.,TRBD2,TRBJ2-5,TGTGCCAGCATTGCGACGGGGGGGCATACAGAGACCCAGTACTTC,CASIATGGHTETQYF
TRBV3-1/TRBV3-2,once,TRBD1,TRBJ1-5,TGTGCCAGCAGCCTCGCAAGGGGGCCTCAGCCCCAGCATTTT,CASSLARGPQPQHF
TRBV12-3/TRBV12-4,.,.,TRBJ1-5,TGTGCCAGCAGTCCCCCCTTCCAGCCCCAGCATTTT,CASSPPFQPQHF
TRBV5-4,once,.,TRBJ1-1,TGTGCCAGCAGCTTGGATATTGGGGCCGATGAAGCTTTCTTT,CASSLDIGADEAFF
TRBV11-3,.,.,TRBJ1-1,TGTGCCAGCAGCTTAGGACAGGCCAACACTGAAGCTTTCTTT,CASSLGQANTEAFF
TRBV3-1/TRBV3-2,.,TRBD1,TRBJ2-7,TGTGCCAGCAGCCGACTGGGAGACAGGGGGACCGAGCAGTACTTC,CASSRLGDRGTEQYF
TRBV6-5,.,TRBD1,TRBJ1-1,TGTGCCAGCCGAACAGGGGGAAGGACTGAAGCTTTCTTT,CASRTGGRTEAFF